The 21 T cell receptor beta chains in this list originate from one sample, sequenced in a study of blood T cell repertoires in COVID-19 (TCRdb year 2020). The library was generated by the immunoSEQ multiplex PCR assay. TCRdb holds this immuneACCESS table with in-frame rearrangements only. Some clones are missing; in checked studies, unresolved V genes explain under half, and the rest has no known cause. Here the sample has roughly 70,000 clones; about 91% occur a single time. The ten largest account for less than 6% of the sample. The sample consisted of peripheral blood. Receptors were obtained from a woman aged 55-70 years with active COVID-19.

In this sample, this clone turned up once. The chain couples TRBV6-5 to TRBJ2-7; 7 positions agree with TRBD1. The CDR3 consists of 15 residues. With 7 bases clipped from V and 2 bases from J, the junction kept 11 bases outside the gene matches. Germline assignment: CDR1 MNHEY and CDR2 SVGAGI. The CDR3 loop is CASTQKAGGAYEQYF. The CDR3, as DNA: TGTGCCAGCACCCAGAAGGCAGGGGGAGCCTACGAGCAGTACTTC.

This clone was seen a single time. J is TRBJ2-7 and V is TRBV27, with D perhaps TRBD2 (6 bases). V was pared by 4 bases and J by 0 bases, with 13 bases between. This CDR3 has 15 amino acids. Per germline, CDR1 MNHEY and CDR2 SMNVEV (reference sequence). DNA for the CDR3: TGTGCCAGCAGTTGGGGGAGCGGGCCCTCCTACGAGCAGTACTTC. Protein: CASSWGSGPSYEQYF.

This clone showed up just once. V gene TRBV7-8 combines with J gene TRBJ2-7, with 10 bases identical to TRBD2. This CDR3 comprises 15 residues. Per the germline V gene, CDR1 is SGHVS and CDR2 is FQNEAQ. V gave up 1 base and J gave up 7 bases; unmatched junction bases: 7. The chain's CDR3 is CASSLGPLAGVEQYF. For the CDR3, the DNA is TGTGCCAGCAGCTTAGGTCCCCTAGCGGGAGTTGAGCAGTACTTC.

As DNA, the CDR3 is TGTGCCAGTAGTAACCGGAGGCAGTCGCAGTATTTT. It specifies CASSNRRQSQYF. The chain has TRBV19 and TRBJ2-3, with a tentative D call TRBD2 (5 bases). Trimming shortened V by 4 bases and J by 10 bases, and 12 bases separated the two germline ends. Germline lookup yields CDR1 LNHDA and CDR2 SQIVND (reference sequence). This CDR3 is 12 amino acids long. Full variable domain (rest looked up from reference TRBV19 and TRBJ2-3): DGGITQSPKYLFRKEGQNVTLSCEQNLNHDAMYWYRQDPGQGLRLIYYSQIVNDFQKGDIAEGYSVSREKKESFPLTVTSAQKNPTAFYLCASSNRRQSQYFGPGTRLTVL.

The gene calls are TRBV5-3 and TRBJ2-5, with TRBD2 identical over 11 bases. TRBV5-3 is filed as an ORF, its function uncertain. The CDR3 totals 15 residues. J gave up 3 bases and V 4 bases, and 5 bases lay outside the gene matches. The CDR3 bases are TGTGCCAGAAGCGCACCGGGACTAGCGGAAGAGACCCAGTACTTC. Residues: CARSAPGLAEETQYF.

This chain joins TRBV2 and TRBJ1-5; no firm D call. V shed 6 bases and J shed 4 bases, with 10 bases lying between them. Germline V gene sequence: CDR1 SNHLY, CDR2 FYNNEI. This CDR3 has 13 amino acids. The CDR3 sequence is CASSPPMNQPQHF. For the CDR3, the DNA is TGTGCCAGCAGCCCGCCTATGAATCAGCCCCAGCATTTT.

The chain uses TRBV19 and TRBJ2-3; D is ambiguous. The CDR3 totals 16 residues. From germline, CDR1 is LNHDA and CDR2 SQIVND (reference sequence). Between the trimmed V and J ends, which lost 3 bases and 1 base, there was a span of 14 bases. The CDR3, as DNA: TGTGCCAGTAGTATTACGGTTGTACTGGGCACAGATACGCAGTATTTT. This gives the protein CASSITVVLGTDTQYF.

The chain joins TRBV2 to TRBJ2-3, with D possibly matching TRBD1 (5 bases). CDR3 length: 13 amino acids. The V end was cut by 4 bases, the J end by 3 bases, with 8 bases between. The germline V gene encodes CDR1 SNHLY and CDR2 FYNNEI. CDR3 DNA: TGTGCCAGCAGTGGCAGGGTTACAGATACGCAGTATTTT. It translates to CASSGRVTDTQYF. Supplemented by reference TRBV2 and TRBJ2-3, the full variable domain reads EPEVTQTPSHQVTQMGQEVILRCVPISNHLYFYWYRQILGQKVEFLVSFYNNEISEKSEIFDDQFSVERPDGSNFTLKIRSTKLEDSAMYFCASSGRVTDTQYFGPGTRLTVL.

V gene TRBV6-5 combines with J gene TRBJ2-5; D unclear. Trimming removed 7 bases from V and 5 bases from J, with 14 bases in between. CDR1 and CDR2 (germline): MNHEY, SVGAGI. The CDR3 runs to 13 residues. CDR3 nucleotide sequence: TGTGCCAGCACCCGTAACCCCAGGGAGACCCAGTACTTC. Translating it yields CASTRNPRETQYF.

The DNA for the CDR3 is TGTGCCAGCAGACCACCTAGTTCCGGCTACGAGCAGTACTTC. Protein sequence: CASRPPSSGYEQYF. The genes are TRBV28 and TRBJ2-7; D is uncertain. V lost 6 bases and J 3 bases, leaving 15 bases between the germline ends. CDR1 is MDHEN and CDR2 is SYDVKM in the germline V gene. This CDR3 region has 14 residues.

The V gene is TRBV7-2, the J gene TRBJ2-7; 7 bases match TRBD1. Germline V gene sequence: CDR1 SGHTA, CDR2 FQGNSA. V dropped 2 bases and J dropped 2; count of bases not matched to a gene: 15. The CDR3 sequence is 18 residues long. CDR3 in amino acids: CASSLLGANRGRAYEQYF. For the CDR3, the DNA is TGTGCCAGCAGCTTATTAGGGGCCAACAGGGGAAGGGCCTACGAGCAGTACTTC.

The chain is built from TRBV5-6 and TRBJ2-1, with D possibly TRBD1 on 7 matching bases. Germline V gene data show CDR1 as SGHDT and CDR2 as YYEEEE. V lost 2 bases and J lost 0, with 18 bases in between. This CDR3 comprises 18 residues. Here the CDR3 reads CASSLMRGRDSSYNEQFF. Written as DNA, the CDR3 is TGTGCCAGCAGCTTAATGCGGGGTCGGGACAGCTCCTACAATGAGCAGTTCTTC.

The chain joins TRBV19 to TRBJ1-5, with 8 bases matching TRBD1. Losses at the gene ends were 10 bases for V and 6 bases for J; bases not matched to a gene: 8. This CDR3 has 13 residues. The V gene's germline CDR1 is LNHDA and CDR2 SQIVND (reference sequence). In DNA, the CDR3 is TGTGCCACCGCGCCGGGACAGGCTCAGCCCCAGCATTTT. Translating gives CATAPGQAQPQHF.

The V call is TRBV6-2 or TRBV6-3, the J call TRBJ2-3; D gene unclear. The germline CDR1 and CDR2 sequences are MNHEY and SVGEGT. Trimming stripped 6 bases from V and 6 bases from J, with 10 bases between. There are 12 residues in the CDR3. This chain's CDR3 is CASSPTSDTQYF. CDR3 nucleotides: TGTGCCAGCAGCCCTACATCGGATACGCAGTATTTT.

This chain uses TRBV19 with TRBJ2-7, with TRBD1 identical over 9 bases. Trimming took 5 bases from V and 0 from J; bases not matched to a gene: 2. CDR1 and CDR2 (germline): LNHDA, SQIVND (reference sequence). This CDR3 region has 14 residues. The CDR3 bases are TGTGCCAGTAGTCCGACAGGGGGCTCCTACGAGCAGTACTTC. It codes for CASSPTGGSYEQYF.

This clone was picked up one time. This chain joins TRBV19 and TRBJ2-3; TRBD1 is a possible D gene (6 bases). Trimming cost V 5 bases and J 1 base, with 13 bases left between them. This CDR3 is built from 15 residues. Germline CDR1 LNHDA, CDR2 SQIVND (reference sequence). The DNA for the CDR3 is TGTGCCAGTAGTCCCCTGGGACAAGGCACAGATACGCAGTATTTT. Translating gives CASSPLGQGTDTQYF. Using reference TRBV19 and TRBJ2-3 for the parts outside the CDR3, the full variable domain is DGGITQSPKYLFRKEGQNVTLSCEQNLNHDAMYWYRQDPGQGLRLIYYSQIVNDFQKGDIAEGYSVSREKKESFPLTVTSAQKNPTAFYLCASSPLGQGTDTQYFGPGTRLTVL.

This clone was seen a single time. The chain recombines TRBV28 with TRBJ2-7; tentative D call: TRBD1 (5 bases). The CDR3 is 14 amino acids. The germline V gene has CDR1 MDHEN and CDR2 SYDVKM. The V and J ends lost 7 bases and 0 bases respectively, with 13 bases between them. The CDR3 is CASIAARDSYEQYF. The CDR3 DNA follows: TGTGCCAGCATCGCCGCCAGGGACTCCTACGAGCAGTACTTC.

V and J are TRBV5-5 and TRBJ1-1, with unresolved D. V was shortened by 0 bases and J by 2 bases, with 5 bases between the two germline ends. The CDR3 totals 13 residues. Per the germline V gene, CDR1 is SGHKS and CDR2 is YYEKEE (reference sequence). CDR3 region: CASSLGLNTEAFF. CDR3 coding DNA: TGTGCCAGCAGCTTGGGGCTTAACACTGAAGCTTTCTTT.

The rearrangement links TRBV28 to TRBJ2-7; 8 bases line up with TRBD1. V shed 6 bases, J shed 4 bases, and the junction held 11 bases outside the gene matches. The CDR3 totals 15 residues. Germline V gives CDR1 MDHEN, CDR2 SYDVKM. The chain's CDR3 is CASRKDRVVAYEQYF. In DNA, the CDR3 is TGTGCCAGCAGAAAGGACAGGGTAGTAGCGTACGAGCAGTACTTC.

This chain uses TRBV19 with TRBJ2-5, with 7 nucleotides matching TRBD1. This CDR3 region has 14 residues. Trimming at V came to 1 base and at J to 5 bases, leaving 4 bases not matched to a gene. Looked up from germline, CDR1 is LNHDA and CDR2 is SQIVND (reference sequence). The chain's CDR3 is CASSIGGGEETQYF. CDR3 in DNA: TGTGCCAGTAGTATAGGAGGGGGCGAGGAGACCCAGTACTTC.

This sequence joins TRBV5-1 and TRBJ2-7; the D is unclear. The germline V and J ends were trimmed by 4 bases and 4 bases, with 12 bases remaining between them. The CDR3 has 13 amino acids. Germline V CDR1 and CDR2: SGHRS, YFSETQ. The CDR3 protein is CASSLSGDYEQYF. CDR3 nucleotides: TGCGCCAGCAGCCTGAGTGGTGATTACGAGCAGTACTTC.